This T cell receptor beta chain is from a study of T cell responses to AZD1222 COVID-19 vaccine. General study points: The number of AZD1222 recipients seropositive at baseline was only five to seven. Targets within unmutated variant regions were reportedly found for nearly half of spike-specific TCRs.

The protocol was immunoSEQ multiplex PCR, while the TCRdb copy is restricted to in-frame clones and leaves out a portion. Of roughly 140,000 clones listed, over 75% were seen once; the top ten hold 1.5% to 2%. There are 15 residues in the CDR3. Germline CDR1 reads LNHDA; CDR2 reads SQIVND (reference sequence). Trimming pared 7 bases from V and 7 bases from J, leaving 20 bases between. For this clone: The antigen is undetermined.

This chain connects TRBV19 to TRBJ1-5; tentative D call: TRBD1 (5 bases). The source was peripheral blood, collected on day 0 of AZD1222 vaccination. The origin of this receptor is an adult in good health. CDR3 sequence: CASTERPTGVQPQHF. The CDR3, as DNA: TGTGCCAGTACCGAAAGGCCCACAGGCGTACAGCCCCAGCATTTT.